This TCR beta chain derives from a study of blood T cell repertoires in COVID-19 (dated by TCRdb to the early 2020s). In terms of the full investigation: Samples from collaborators originated in the United States, Italy and Spain and spanned both the acute and convalescent phases of COVID-19. The prospective study material was composed of cDNA or gDNA derived from T cells, B-cell-depleted T cells, or PBMCs. Deeply sampled blood TCRbeta repertoires from subjects exposed to, actively infected with, or recovered from COVID-19 were included in the dataset. The repertoires were released in a freely available public database intended as a resource for research on the immune response to SARS-CoV-2. The samples were drawn from two sources: the first 160 participants of the ongoing ImmuneRACE study, and over 950 subjects contributed by 6 global collaborators. A de-identified subject ID, COVID-19 status, age in years and sex were almost always included in the sample metadata. Where available, HLA class I and class II types were obtained from metadata supplied by the sample provider rather than from assay-based typing. General findings and caveats noted by the study authors: How much clinical and demographic metadata was included differed by source and by participant, and the metadata was provided uncurated.

The collaborating institutions used their own protocols to collect whole blood in K2EDTA tubes. For TCRbeta analysis, collaborators shipped samples in one of three forms: frozen whole blood, isolated PBMCs, or DNA extracted from either of those sample types. With respect to this clone: Its antigen remains unidentified. No much larger clone is present one base from it, and per-base qualities are unavailable.

The germline V gene encodes CDR1 SQVTM and CDR2 ANQGSEA. The CDR3 spans 12 residues, from the cysteine through the phenylalanine. CDR3 DNA only is kept here, 36 bases in frame from base 1. A distance of 8 bases separates the germline ends of V and J, which lose 6 bases and 2 bases respectively. TCRbeta CDR3 regions were amplified from genomic DNA by means of the immunoSEQ Assay, a bias-controlled multiplex PCR. On the authors' methods: The number of nucleated cells in each sample was estimated by amplification of reference gene primers within the assay. To quantify the absolute abundance of each unique TCRbeta CDR3 rearrangement, sequence reads were collapsed and filtered. For each sample, productive Simpson clonality was calculated as the square root of Simpson's diversity index over productive rearrangements. TCRdb carries this immuneACCESS record with in-frame sequences only. Its versions omit some clonotypes, under half of them owing to an unresolved V gene in the studies checked, with the rest unexplained. D and trimming were read from the DNA, whereas the V and J calls and clone size are those reported in that table. The sample table records 13,000 or so clones; approximately 82% of these occur just once. The top ten clones comprise over 15% of the sample.

The sequence is built from TRBV29-1 and TRBJ2-1; 5 matching bases give a weak D call of TRBD2. This clonotype originated in a man aged 40-49 years with active or convalescent COVID-19. The sample was peripheral blood. The CDR3 protein is CSVRGTYNEQFF. The DNA sequence is TGCAGCGTCCGAGGGACCTACAATGAGCAGTTCTTC.